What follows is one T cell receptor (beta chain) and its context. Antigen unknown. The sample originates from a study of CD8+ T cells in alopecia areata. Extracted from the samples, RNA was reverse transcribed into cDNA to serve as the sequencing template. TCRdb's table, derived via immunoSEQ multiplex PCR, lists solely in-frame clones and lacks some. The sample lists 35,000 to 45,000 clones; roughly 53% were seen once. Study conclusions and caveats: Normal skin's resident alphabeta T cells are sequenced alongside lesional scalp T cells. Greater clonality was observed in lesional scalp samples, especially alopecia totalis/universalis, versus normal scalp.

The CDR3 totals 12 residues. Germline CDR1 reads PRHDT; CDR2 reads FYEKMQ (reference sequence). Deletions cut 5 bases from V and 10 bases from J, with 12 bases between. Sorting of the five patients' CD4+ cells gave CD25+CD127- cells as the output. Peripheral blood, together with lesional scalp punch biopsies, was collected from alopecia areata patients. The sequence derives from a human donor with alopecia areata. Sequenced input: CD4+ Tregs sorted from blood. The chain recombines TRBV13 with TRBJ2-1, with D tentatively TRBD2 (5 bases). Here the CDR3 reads CASSQTRREQFF. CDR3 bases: TGTGCCAGCAGCCAAACTAGACGCGAGCAGTTCTTC.